The clone carrying this TCR beta chain was counted only a few times. The data were taken from a study of beta chain features in type 1 diabetes. Of the isolated RNA, all was reverse transcribed, and so the sequenced material was expressed TCRB transcripts. Measured with immunoSEQ multiplex PCR; TCRdb has only the in-frame clones, and not every one. The table lists about 930,000 clones, about a sixth of them singletons. CD45RO/CCR7/CD25/CD127/CD95/CD27 sorting isolated CD4+ naive, central memory, regulatory and stem cell-like memory cells. Trimming at V came to 7 bases and at J to 5 bases, leaving 7 bases not matched to a gene. The CDR3 sequence is 12 residues long. The germline V gene encodes CDR1 SQVTM and CDR2 ANQGSEA.

Sequencing input: naive CD4+ T cells from blood. The receptor was derived from a woman between 18 and 29 years old in good health. The V and J genes are TRBV29-1 and TRBJ1-1; 7 nucleotides line up with TRBD1. The CDR3 bases are TGCAGCGCGTCAACAGGGGATACTGAAGCTTTCTTT. Amino acid sequence: CSASTGDTEAFF.